A single sample gave rise to the 26 T cell receptor beta chains below, sequenced in a study of blood T cell repertoires in COVID-19. TCRdb's table, derived via immunoSEQ multiplex PCR, lists solely in-frame clones and lacks some. The sample shows almost 250,000 clones, approximately 86% of them seen only once. Sequenced input: PBMCs or T cells enriched from blood (not recorded which). These receptors originate from a woman aged 45-65 years who had recovered from COVID-19.

This chain joins TRBV10-3 and TRBJ2-2; possibly TRBD1 for D (5 bases). This CDR3 has 14 amino acids. Germline loops: CDR1 ENHRY, CDR2 SYGVKD. Trimming shortened V by 6 bases and J by 2 bases, and 10 bases separated the two germline ends. CDR3 coding DNA: TGTGCCATCAGACAGGAGATTAACACCGGGGAGCTGTTTTTT. This codes for CAIRQEINTGELFF.

The V call is TRBV3-1 (or the pseudogene TRBV3-2), the J call TRBJ2-1; 8 bases map to TRBD2. This CDR3 is built from 16 residues. CDR1 and CDR2 from the germline V gene are LGHDT and YNNKEL (reference sequence). Unmatched junction bases numbered 8, after V lost 0 bases and J lost 7 bases. In nucleotides, the CDR3 is TGTGCCAGCAGCCAAGAAGAGCGGGAGAGGTATAATGAGCAGTTCTTC. Translated, it gives CASSQEERERYNEQFF.

This clone was observed a few times. The genes are TRBV2 and TRBJ2-3; D ambiguous. CDR3 length: 14 amino acids. The germline V and J ends were trimmed by 5 bases and 2 bases, with 11 bases remaining between them. Germline loops: CDR1 SNHLY, CDR2 FYNNEI. The DNA for the CDR3 is TGTGCCAGCAGTAGAGAGCCTTTCACAGATACGCAGTATTTT. This gives the protein CASSREPFTDTQYF.

The chain links TRBV6-1 to TRBJ1-3; maybe TRBD1 (5 bases). V was cut by 2 bases and J by 2 bases, with 13 bases left in between. Germline assignment: CDR1 MNHNS and CDR2 SASEGT. CDR3 length: 16 residues. The CDR3 loop is CASSESQGSAGNTIYF. CDR3 in DNA: TGTGCCAGCAGTGAATCCCAGGGAAGCGCTGGAAACACCATATATTTT.

J is TRBJ1-1 and V is TRBV7-3; D is ambiguous. The V end lost 5 bases, the J end lost 5 bases, and 15 bases lay between the germline ends. CDR3 size: 14 residues. The V gene's germline CDR1 is SGHTA and CDR2 FQGTGA. The CDR3 here is CASSTDRPGTEAFF. Here the CDR3 DNA reads TGTGCCAGCAGCACCGATCGACCGGGGACTGAAGCTTTCTTT.

V usage is TRBV6-5 and J usage is TRBJ1-1; D may be TRBD1 (5 bases). With 8 bases removed from V and 5 bases from J, the gap between germline ends came to 12 bases. The CDR3 is 12 amino acids. The V gene's germline CDR1 is MNHEY and CDR2 SVGAGI. This chain's CDR3 is CASSREGTEAFF. The DNA for the CDR3 is TGTGCCAGCTCCAGGGAGGGAACTGAAGCTTTCTTT.

The rearrangement uses TRBV5-1 and TRBJ2-7; 7 nucleotides match TRBD1. Germline V gene data show CDR1 as SGHRS and CDR2 as YFSETQ. The CDR3 spans 15 residues. Trimming took 4 bases from V and 2 from J; bases not matched to a gene: 9. The CDR3 nucleotides read TGCGCCAGCAGCCAGCTTTCGGGACAGACCTACGAGCAGTACTTC. Its translation is CASSQLSGQTYEQYF.

J is TRBJ2-1 and V is TRBV2, with a weak D call TRBD2 (6 bases). CDR1 and CDR2 (germline): SNHLY, FYNNEI. V was shortened by 4 bases and J by 8 bases, with 12 bases between the two germline ends. The length of the CDR3 is 13 residues. The CDR3 DNA reads as TGTGCCAGCAGTGGGTCTAGCGCTGATGAGCAGTTCTTC. Protein: CASSGSSADEQFF.

The chain has TRBV28 and TRBJ2-7; TRBD2 agrees at 11 bases. The CDR3 covers 17 residues. Trimming took 3 bases from V and 0 from J; bases not matched to a gene: 7. CDR1 and CDR2 (germline): MDHEN, SYDVKM. The DNA of the CDR3 is TGTGCCAGCAGTTTCTCTCCTAGCGGGAGGAGCTCCTACGAGCAGTACTTC. Amino acid sequence: CASSFSPSGRSSYEQYF.

The chain links TRBV18 to TRBJ2-5, with TRBD2 identical over 8 bases. V lost 3 bases, J lost 5 bases, and 5 bases stayed unmatched. Germline V gene sequence: CDR1 KGHSH, CDR2 LQKENI. The CDR3 runs 14 residues. The CDR3 region has the DNA TGTGCCAGCTCACCTTCCAGCGGGAGTGAGACCCAGTACTTC. It encodes CASSPSSGSETQYF.

The chain couples TRBV5-1 to TRBJ1-2; D is ambiguous. The CDR3 is 13 residues long. Deletions cut 1 base from V and 1 base from J, with 5 bases between. Germline lookup yields CDR1 SGHRS and CDR2 YFSETQ. CDR3 protein: CASSLQVNYGYTF. The DNA for the CDR3 is TGCGCCAGCAGCTTGCAGGTTAACTATGGCTACACCTTC.

This chain joins TRBV18 and TRBJ2-1; D remains unclear. V was cut by 3 bases and J by 6 bases, with 6 bases left in between. In germline, CDR1 is KGHSH, CDR2 LQKENI. This CDR3 is 12 amino acids long. CDR3 nucleotide sequence: TGTGCCAGCTCACCGGCTAGCAATGAGCAGTTCTTC. It translates to CASSPASNEQFF.

The chain is built from TRBV9 and TRBJ2-3; D might be TRBD1 (5 bases). Germline CDR1 is SGDLS and CDR2 is YYNGEE. Trimming removed 3 bases from V and 3 bases from J, with 14 bases in between. This CDR3 region has 15 residues. CDR3 residues: CASSARDILTDTQYF. The CDR3 nucleotides are TGTGCCAGCAGCGCCAGGGATATACTAACAGATACGCAGTATTTT.

The genes are TRBV27 and TRBJ2-1; tentatively, D is TRBD1 (6 bases). The CDR3 loop spans 15 amino acids. Germline V gene sequence: CDR1 MNHEY, CDR2 SMNVEV (reference sequence). Trimming took off 3 bases at V and 2 bases at J, with 11 bases between the two ends. This chain's CDR3 is CASSFFSGAYNEQFF. Written as DNA, the CDR3 is TGTGCCAGCAGTTTTTTTTCAGGGGCCTACAATGAGCAGTTCTTC.

The rearrangement uses TRBV15 and TRBJ1-3; D remains ambiguous. Germline V gene data show CDR1 as LNHNV and CDR2 as YYDKDF (reference sequence). Trimming removed 0 bases at V and 4 bases at J, with 7 bases between. The CDR3 covers 14 residues. CDR3: CATSRDPEGNTIYF. DNA of the CDR3: TGTGCCACCAGCAGAGATCCGGAGGGAAACACCATATATTTT. The variable domain in full, completed from reference TRBV15 and TRBJ1-3, reads DAMVIQNPRYQVTQFGKPVTLSCSQTLNHNVMYWYQQKSSQAPKLLFHYYDKDFNNEADTPDNFQSRRPNTSFCFLDIRSPGLGDTAMYLCATSRDPEGNTIYFGEGSWLTVV.

This sequence joins TRBV6-2 or TRBV6-3 and TRBJ1-5; D gene unclear. The V end lost 5 bases, the J end lost 13 bases, and 15 bases lay between the germline ends. The V gene's germline CDR1 is MNHEY and CDR2 SVGEGT. The CDR3 extends over 12 amino acids. The CDR3 region has the DNA TGTGCCAGCAGTACCTACTCTCAGGCGCAGCATTTT. Its translation: CASSTYSQAQHF.

This rearrangement joins TRBV5-4 to TRBJ2-3; no definite D call. The CDR3 is 13 amino acids. Trimming took off 5 bases at V and 0 bases at J, with 7 bases between the two ends. Per germline, CDR1 SGHNT and CDR2 YYREEE (reference sequence). This CDR3 reads CASRSTSTDTQYF. In DNA, the CDR3 is TGTGCCAGCAGGTCCACTAGCACAGATACGCAGTATTTT.

This clone appeared a single time. V and J are TRBV11-1 and TRBJ2-5; 9 bases agree with TRBD2. The CDR3 loop spans 15 amino acids. CDR1 is SGHAT, CDR2 FQDESV, per germline (reference sequence). Losses at the gene ends were 4 bases for V and 5 bases for J; bases not matched to a gene: 8. Here the CDR3 DNA reads TGTGCCAGCAGCTCTCCCAATAGCGGGAGTGAGACCCAGTACTTC. Its protein product is CASSSPNSGSETQYF.

The chain recombines TRBV2 with TRBJ2-1, with 7 bases lining up with TRBD2. This CDR3 spans 15 amino acids. Germline loops: CDR1 SNHLY, CDR2 FYNNEI. V was clipped by 4 bases and J by 1 base; unmatched bases: 4. CDR3 nucleotides: TGTGCCAGCAGTGCGAGCGGGAATTCCTACAATGAGCAGTTCTTC. Translation gives CASSASGNSYNEQFF.

The chain links TRBV11-2 to TRBJ2-1, with a possible D match to TRBD2 (6 bases). Germline-derived CDR1 and CDR2 are SGHAT and FQNNGV. The V and J ends lost 1 base and 4 bases respectively, with 17 bases between them. The CDR3 consists of 17 residues. This CDR3 is CASSLVAGRDLYNEQFF. In DNA form, the CDR3 reads TGTGCCAGCAGCTTAGTAGCTGGGCGGGACTTATACAATGAGCAGTTCTTC.

In this sample, this clone turned up once. The chain has TRBV5-1 and TRBJ2-5, with TRBD1 matching 8 bases. The V segment lost 5 bases and the J segment 3 bases; nucleotides outside the gene matches: 9. The germline CDR1 and CDR2 sequences are SGHRS and YFSETQ. CDR3 size: 15 residues. The CDR3 spells CASSPTSTGEETQYF. The CDR3 DNA reads as TGCGCCAGCAGTCCCACTTCGACAGGGGAAGAGACCCAGTACTTC. The variable domain in full, completed from reference TRBV5-1 and TRBJ2-5, reads KAGVTQTPRYLIKTRGQQVTLSCSPISGHRSVSWYQQTPGQGLQFLFEYFSETQRNKGNFPGRFSGRQFSNSRSEMNVSTLELGDSALYLCASSPTSTGEETQYFGPGTRLLVL.

In regard to this clone: This sample includes further DNA sequences coding for the same CDR3. V and J are TRBV12-3 or TRBV12-4 and TRBJ1-6, with D unresolved. CDR3 length: 12 residues. V was pared by 8 bases and J by 6 bases, with 8 bases between. CDR3 nucleotides: TGTGCCAGCGGGCAGAGTAATTCACCCCTCCACTTT. Amino acids: CASGQSNSPLHF.

This chain links TRBV19 with TRBJ2-1; TRBD1 aligns across 9 bases. J was trimmed by 3 bases and V by 7 bases; bases with no gene match: 16. The germline V gene encodes CDR1 LNHDA and CDR2 SQIVND (reference sequence). CDR3 size: 18 residues. CDR3 coding DNA: TGTGCCAGTACCCGCAGCCCCGTCCGGGACAGGGTCTACAATGAGCAGTTCTTC. It is translated as CASTRSPVRDRVYNEQFF.

The chain employs TRBV6-5 and TRBJ2-1; 7 bases agree with TRBD1. This CDR3 comprises 13 residues. J gave up 6 bases and V 4 bases, and 3 bases lay outside the gene matches. Germline V gene data show CDR1 as MNHEY and CDR2 as SVGAGI. CDR3 residues: CASSLRDSNEQFF. The CDR3 bases are TGTGCCAGCAGTTTACGGGACAGCAATGAGCAGTTCTTC.

The chain carries TRBV30 and TRBJ1-5; no firm D call. The CDR3 runs to 15 residues. V lost 0 bases to trimming and J lost 0 bases, with 9 bases between them. CDR1 and CDR2 (germline): GTSNPN, SVGIG (reference sequence). The CDR3 loop reads CAWSVGGNSNQPQHF. The CDR3 coding sequence is TGTGCCTGGAGTGTGGGAGGAAATAGCAATCAGCCCCAGCATTTT.

This clone was seen only once. This chain uses TRBV19 with TRBJ2-7; 8 bases fit TRBD2. Trimming at V came to 6 bases and at J to 5 bases, leaving 9 bases not matched to a gene. Germline V lookup: CDR1 LNHDA, CDR2 SQIVND (reference sequence). The CDR3 consists of 14 residues. Written as DNA, the CDR3 is TGTGCCAGTAGCATCACCGGGACTAGGGACGAGCAGTACTTC. It specifies CASSITGTRDEQYF.